The clone carrying this T cell receptor beta chain was observed a few times. Antigen unknown. 13 Jbeta primers and 60 Vbeta primers were used for the PCR. Libraries were prepared by immunoSEQ multiplex PCR; TCRdb keeps only in-frame clonotypes and omits some of them. The sample consists of approximately 140,000 clones, about 76% of them appearing once. The data derive from a study of cytomegalovirus exposure and HLA in healthy donors. General study results and limits: The CMV antigen specificity of a few CMV-associated chains was confirmed through in vitro analysis. Prior analysis indicated that the majority of TCR beta V segments exhibited productivity approximately 87% or approximately 30% of the time. TCR beta sequences reportedly predicted the HLA-A and HLA-B alleles of most subjects accurately. Indistinguishable V segments, including TRBV6-2 and TRBV6-3, were excluded.

This CDR3 spans 15 amino acids. V lost 1 base, J lost 0 bases, and 9 bases lay in between. In germline, CDR1 is SGHAT, CDR2 FQDESV (reference sequence). Specimen: PBMCs. The TCR sequence derives from a human donor in good health. The rearrangement uses TRBV11-1 and TRBJ2-5; D may be TRBD1 (5 bases). CDR3 region: CASSLEAGYQETQYF. Here the CDR3 DNA reads TGTGCCAGCAGCTTAGAGGCAGGGTACCAAGAGACCCAGTACTTC.